A selection of T cell receptor beta chains follows, all from one sample in a study of cytomegalovirus exposure and HLA in healthy donors. Sequenced by immunoSEQ multiplex PCR; TCRdb stores in-frame clones only, minus some. Of 210,000 or so clones listed, over 75% are singletons. The sequenced material came from PBMCs. The receptors come from a man in his late teens or twenties in good health and CMV-seronegative. Each CDR3 is given without its conserved first and last residue.

TRBJ2-1,TRBV6-5,ASSYLRRASAGEQF
TRBJ2-5,TRBV10-3,AISESNRRDRQETQY
TRBJ2-3,TRBV9,ASSVGREDTQY
TRBJ2-7,TRBV4-2,ASSQVRASGAYEQY
TRBJ1-2,TRBV11-3,ASSPRGGVVGYT
TRBJ1-1,TRBV5-1,ASSPGQGNTEAF
TRBJ2-7,TRBV9,ASSDRTSANSYEQY
TRBJ2-3,TRBV6-4,ASSDSDTPTDTQY
TRBJ1-3,TRBV30,AWSSGANTIY
TRBJ2-7,TRBV7-9,ASSLSGGYYEQY
TRBJ2-7,TRBV28,ASSLTRPRQGILYEQY
TRBJ2-5,TRBV7-2,ASSLALAGGAETQY
TRBJ2-5,TRBV30,AWSGQGVETQY
TRBJ1-4,TRBV7-9,ASSLNGQGGHEKLF
TRBJ2-3,TRBV2,ASSDGNGGRTDTQY
TRBJ2-1,TRBV10-3,AIRSGVGPDGHNEQF
TRBJ2-3,TRBV5-6,ASSSYYTQY
TRBJ1-5,TRBV29-1,SVEVGQGNQPQH
TRBJ2-3,TRBV6-5,ASSRPGVTDTQY
TRBJ2-7,TRBV7-9,ASSRADRVAGEQY
TRBJ1-2,TRBV27,ASSLRGREGGYT
TRBJ2-4,TRBV28,ASSPGTLGASGRAGAKNIQY
TRBJ2-1,TRBV29-1,SVRDRGLYEQF
TRBJ2-7,TRBV5-6,ASSEQGTSTYEQY
TRBJ2-3,TRBV7-2,ASSLPPGTSVSTDTQY
TRBJ2-7,TRBV29-1,STSGGIGYEQY
TRBJ1-1,TRBV28,ASSLDTRLFNTEAF
TRBJ2-1,TRBV23-1,ASIHTPGLAQVVGPYNEQF
TRBJ2-3,TRBV5-6,ASSRVGREETQY
TRBJ2-6,TRBV5-1,ASSPWTGPSSGANVLT
TRBJ1-2,TRBV4-1,ASSQDRGRDYGYT
TRBJ1-3,TRBV7-6,ASSLAQGATGNTIY
TRBJ2-7,TRBV10-3,AISGGLVSYEQY
TRBJ1-1,TRBV18,ASSLSTELVYTEAF
TRBJ1-6,TRBV4-3,ASSQDPQGLGSPLH
TRBJ1-5,TRBV19,ASSIGQEQPQH
TRBJ2-4,TRBV6-5,ASSLENIQY
TRBJ1-4,TRBV15,ATSGQGRAYKTNEKLF
TRBJ1-1,TRBV7-9,ASSLDRNTEAF
TRBJ2-1,TRBV5-4,ASSLKAGGLNEQF
TRBJ2-1,TRBV7-2,ASSLGGRAYNEQF
TRBJ2-2,TRBV9,ASSFSGGNTGELF
TRBJ2-7,TRBV28,ASSSKTYRGPGTYEQY
TRBJ2-1,TRBV5-8,ASSLLDEQF